The 10 T cell receptor beta chains listed next were all sequenced from one sample in a study of T-cell memory formation after mild COVID-19. TCRdb itself ran the 5' RACE reads through MiXCR, one entry per CDR3 protein. The sample shows about 350,000 distinct CDR3 sequences, roughly an eighth of them seen only once. The sequenced material came from PBMCs or a T cell subset sorted from them (not recorded which). The receptor set was obtained from a man younger than 30 who had mild COVID-19 (a few samples of this study predate the infection). Cell type and time point are not known.

In its sample, this clonotype was seen a few times. The chain joins TRBV6-6 to TRBJ2-2; D is unclear. Germline CDR1 and CDR2: MNHNY and SVGAGI (reference sequence). The length of the CDR3 is 14 residues. V lost 10 bases to trimming and J lost 0 bases, with 12 bases between them. CDR3: CATPSRTNTGELFF. Written as DNA, the CDR3 is TGTGCCACCCCGAGCAGGACGAACACCGGGGAGCTGTTTTTT.

Only a few counts were recorded for this clonotype. The chain links TRBV2 to TRBJ1-5; TRBD1 aligns across 8 bases. Trimming at V came to 6 bases and at J to 6 bases, leaving 4 bases not matched to a gene. The CDR3 length is 13 residues. Germline loops: CDR1 SNHLY, CDR2 FYNNEI. The CDR3 coding sequence is TGTGCCAGCAGCCCAGGGGGCTTTCAGCCCCAGCATTTT. This sequence encodes CASSPGGFQPQHF. The full variable domain, with the rest looked up from reference TRBV2 and TRBJ1-5, is EPEVTQTPSHQVTQMGQEVILRCVPISNHLYFYWYRQILGQKVEFLVSFYNNEISEKSEIFDDQFSVERPDGSNFTLKIRSTKLEDSAMYFCASSPGGFQPQHFGDGTRLSIL.

V is TRBV5-6 and J is TRBJ1-2; D is uncertain. The CDR3 has 15 amino acids. The ends were cut back, 4 bases at V and 4 bases at J, with 17 bases in the middle. CDR1 and CDR2 from the germline V gene are SGHDT and YYEEEE. The CDR3 region is CASSPATDLIYGYTF. CDR3 bases: TGTGCCAGCAGCCCCGCTACCGACTTAATCTATGGCTACACCTTC.

In this sample, this clonotype turned up a few times. The J gene is TRBJ2-3, the V gene TRBV7-9, with D possibly matching TRBD2 (5 bases). Germline-derived CDR1 and CDR2 are SEHNR and FQNEAQ (reference sequence). Trimming shortened V by 3 bases and J by 4 bases, and 11 bases separated the two germline ends. CDR3 size: 14 residues. In DNA, the CDR3 is TGTGCCAGCAGCTTGAGGGAAACGCCAGATACGCAGTATTTT. Protein: CASSLRETPDTQYF.

This clonotype was counted ten times or more. The chain couples TRBV12-3 or TRBV12-4 to TRBJ2-5; unclear D gene. There are 15 residues in the CDR3. Deletions cut 3 bases from V and 7 bases from J, with 18 bases between. CDR3 nucleotides: TGTGCCAGCAGTTTCAGGACGGCCCGTTCGGGGACCCAGTACTTC. It yields the protein CASSFRTARSGTQYF.

This chain connects TRBV5-6 to TRBJ2-5; 12 positions match TRBD2. J gave up 7 bases and V 2 bases, and 6 bases lay outside the gene matches. This CDR3 is 15 amino acids long. Germline V gives CDR1 SGHDT, CDR2 YYEEEE. The CDR3 DNA is TGTGCCAGCAGCTTACTAGCGGGGGGCCTGGGGACCCAGTACTTC. Amino acid sequence: CASSLLAGGLGTQYF.

The table lists this clonotype with a few counts. The chain combines TRBV7-9 with TRBJ2-5; TRBD1 agrees at 10 bases. V dropped 1 base and J dropped 4; count of bases not matched to a gene: 15. Germline CDR1 and CDR2: SEHNR and FQNEAQ (reference sequence). There are 19 residues in the CDR3. CDR3 protein: CASSLDFGWDRGYGETQYF. In DNA form, the CDR3 reads TGTGCCAGCAGCTTAGACTTTGGTTGGGACAGGGGTTATGGAGAGACCCAGTACTTC.

The chain combines TRBV20-1 with TRBJ2-1; no firm D call. The CDR3 sequence is 15 residues long. V was shortened by 5 bases and J by 10 bases, with 24 bases between the two germline ends. Germline CDR1 reads DFQATT; CDR2 reads SNEGSKA (reference sequence). The CDR3 DNA follows: TGCAGTGCTCCCGGGCCGGCCTTAGGCAATGTAGAGCAGTTCTTC. It specifies CSAPGPALGNVEQFF.

This clonotype was detected a few times. J is TRBJ1-3 and V is TRBV5-1; TRBD1 might be the D (5 bases). V was trimmed by 6 bases and J by 0 bases, leaving 7 bases between them. The CDR3 is made up of 13 amino acids. Per germline, CDR1 SGHRS and CDR2 YFSETQ. DNA of the CDR3: TGCGCCAGCAAACAGGACTCTGGAAACACCATATATTTT. Encoded protein: CASKQDSGNTIYF.

V is TRBV20-1 and J is TRBJ1-1; D possibly corresponds to TRBD1 (6 bases). Trimming removed 3 bases at V and 8 bases at J, with 13 bases between. The CDR3 is made up of 12 amino acids. Per the germline V gene, CDR1 is DFQATT and CDR2 is SNEGSKA (reference sequence). The CDR3 region is CSARGMTGEAFF. Here the CDR3 DNA reads TGCAGTGCTAGGGGCATGACAGGAGAAGCTTTCTTT.